This TCR beta chain was identified during a study of human T cells and chemical hapten exposure. Findings of the study overall: TCRs at a frequency above 1 in 1000 stayed unchanged with DPC sensitization.

A note on this clonotype: Its specificity is not known.

TCRdb reprocessed the RACE reads via MiXCR and lists one record per CDR3 protein. The sample has about 130,000 distinct CDR3 sequences, about 9.4% seen once. The germline V and J ends were trimmed by 6 bases and 0 bases, with 15 bases remaining between them. The CDR3 is made up of 16 amino acids. Time point reported: healthy volunteer bleed at 2 weeks. Unseparated into fractions, whole blood served as the source from which total RNA was extracted. The sequence was collected from a male donor in good health. Some clones in this sample may be carry-over from other donors' samples. This chain connects TRBV12-3 or TRBV12-4 to TRBJ1-3; no definite D call. The sample was whole blood. The DNA for the CDR3 is TGTGCCAGCAGCCAAGGTCCAGTCCTCTCTGGAAACACCATATATTTT. Protein: CASSQGPVLSGNTIYF.